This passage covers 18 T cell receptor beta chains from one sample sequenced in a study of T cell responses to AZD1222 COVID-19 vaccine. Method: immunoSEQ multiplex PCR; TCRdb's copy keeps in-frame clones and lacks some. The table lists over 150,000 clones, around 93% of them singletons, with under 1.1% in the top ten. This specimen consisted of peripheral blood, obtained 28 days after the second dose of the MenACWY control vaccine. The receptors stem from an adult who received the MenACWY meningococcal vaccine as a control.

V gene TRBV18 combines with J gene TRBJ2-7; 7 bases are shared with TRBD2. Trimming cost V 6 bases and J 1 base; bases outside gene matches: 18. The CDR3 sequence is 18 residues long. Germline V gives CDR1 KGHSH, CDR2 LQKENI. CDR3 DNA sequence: TGTGCCAGCTCGTCGGGGCTAGCGGTGCGAGCTGCGTCCTACGAGCAGTACTTC. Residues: CASSSGLAVRAASYEQYF.

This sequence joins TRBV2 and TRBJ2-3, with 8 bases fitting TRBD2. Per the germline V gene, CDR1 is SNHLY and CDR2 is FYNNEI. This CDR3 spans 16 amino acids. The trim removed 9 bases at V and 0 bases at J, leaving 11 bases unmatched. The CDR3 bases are TGTGCCAGGGGGGGGCCTAGCGGGCTTAGCACAGATACGCAGTATTTT. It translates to CARGGPSGLSTDTQYF.

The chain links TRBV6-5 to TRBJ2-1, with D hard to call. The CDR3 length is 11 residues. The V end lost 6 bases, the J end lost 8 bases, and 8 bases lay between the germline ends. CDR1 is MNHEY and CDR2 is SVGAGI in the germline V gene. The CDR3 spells CASSGYHEQFF. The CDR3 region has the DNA TGTGCCAGCAGCGGGTACCATGAGCAGTTCTTC.

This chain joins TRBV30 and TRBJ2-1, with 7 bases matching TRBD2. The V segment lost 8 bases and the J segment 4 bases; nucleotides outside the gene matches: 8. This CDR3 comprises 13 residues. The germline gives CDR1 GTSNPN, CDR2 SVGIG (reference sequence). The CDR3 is CAGVGTTYNEQFF. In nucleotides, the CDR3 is TGTGCCGGCGTGGGGACTACATACAATGAGCAGTTCTTC.

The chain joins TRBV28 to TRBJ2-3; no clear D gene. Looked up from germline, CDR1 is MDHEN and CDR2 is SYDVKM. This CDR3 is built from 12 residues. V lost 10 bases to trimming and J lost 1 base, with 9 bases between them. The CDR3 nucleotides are TGTGCCACCCGCTGGGGCACAGATACGCAGTATTTT. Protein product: CATRWGTDTQYF.

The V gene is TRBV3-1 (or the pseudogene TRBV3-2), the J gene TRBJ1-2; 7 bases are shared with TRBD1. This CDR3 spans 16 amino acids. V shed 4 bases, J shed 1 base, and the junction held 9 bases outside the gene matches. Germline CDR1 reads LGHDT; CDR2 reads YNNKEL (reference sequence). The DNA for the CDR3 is TGTGCCAGCAGCCGAGTCCTACAGGGGTATAACTATGGCTACACCTTC. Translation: CASSRVLQGYNYGYTF.

CDR3: CASSLTGAGILSPLHF. DNA for the CDR3: TGCGCCAGCAGCCTGACAGGGGCGGGTATACTTTCACCCCTCCACTTT. The chain has TRBV5-1 and TRBJ1-6, with 8 nucleotides matching TRBD1. The junction had 12 bases not matched to a gene; V was cut back by 4 bases and J by 9 bases. The CDR3 totals 16 residues. Germline V gives CDR1 SGHRS, CDR2 YFSETQ.

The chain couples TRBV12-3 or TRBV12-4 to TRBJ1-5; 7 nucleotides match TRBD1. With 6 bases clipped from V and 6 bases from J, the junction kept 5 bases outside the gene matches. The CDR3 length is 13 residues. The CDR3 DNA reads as TGTGCCAGCAGCTCAGGGGGAGGTCAGCCCCAGCATTTT. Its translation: CASSSGGGQPQHF.

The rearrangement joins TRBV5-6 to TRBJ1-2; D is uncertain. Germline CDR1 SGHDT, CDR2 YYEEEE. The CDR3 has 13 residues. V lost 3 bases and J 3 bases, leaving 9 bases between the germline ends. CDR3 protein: CASSSTLDYGYTF. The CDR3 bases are TGTGCCAGCAGCTCAACACTGGACTATGGCTACACCTTC.

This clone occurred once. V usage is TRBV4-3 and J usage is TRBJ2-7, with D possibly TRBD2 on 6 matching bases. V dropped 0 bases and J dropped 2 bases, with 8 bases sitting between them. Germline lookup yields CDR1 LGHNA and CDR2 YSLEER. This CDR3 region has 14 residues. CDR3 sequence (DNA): TGCGCCAGCAGCCAAGATAGCGGACCCTACGAGCAGTACTTC. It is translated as CASSQDSGPYEQYF.

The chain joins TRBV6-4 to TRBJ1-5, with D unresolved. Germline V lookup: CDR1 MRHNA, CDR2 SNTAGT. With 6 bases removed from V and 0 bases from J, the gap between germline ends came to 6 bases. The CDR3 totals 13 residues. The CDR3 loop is CASSVYSNQPQHF. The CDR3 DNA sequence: TGTGCCAGCAGCGTGTATAGCAATCAGCCCCAGCATTTT.

CDR3 sequence reads: CASSLENTPYEQYF. The CDR3, as DNA: TGCGCCAGCAGCTTGGAGAATACCCCCTACGAGCAGTACTTC. The gene calls are TRBV5-1 and TRBJ2-7; D call uncertain. This CDR3 is 14 amino acids long. The V end was cut by 0 bases, the J end by 2 bases, with 9 bases between. Germline CDR1 reads SGHRS; CDR2 reads YFSETQ.

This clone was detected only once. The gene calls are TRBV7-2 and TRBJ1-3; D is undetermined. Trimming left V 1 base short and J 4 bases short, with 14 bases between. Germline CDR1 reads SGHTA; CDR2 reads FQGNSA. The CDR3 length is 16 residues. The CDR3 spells CASSLVGWGSGNTIYF. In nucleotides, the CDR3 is TGTGCCAGCAGCTTAGTGGGTTGGGGATCCGGAAACACCATATATTTT.

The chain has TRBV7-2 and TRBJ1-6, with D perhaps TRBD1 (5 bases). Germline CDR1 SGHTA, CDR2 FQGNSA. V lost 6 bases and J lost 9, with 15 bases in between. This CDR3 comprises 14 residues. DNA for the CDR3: TGTGCCAGCAGTCCACAACCAGGGACTTCACCCCTCCACTTT. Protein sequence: CASSPQPGTSPLHF.

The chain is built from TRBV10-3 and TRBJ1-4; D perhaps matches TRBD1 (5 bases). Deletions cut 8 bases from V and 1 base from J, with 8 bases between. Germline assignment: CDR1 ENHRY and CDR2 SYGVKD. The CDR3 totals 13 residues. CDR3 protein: CAIGRGTNEKLFF. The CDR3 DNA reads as TGTGCCATCGGGAGGGGAACTAATGAAAAACTGTTTTTT.

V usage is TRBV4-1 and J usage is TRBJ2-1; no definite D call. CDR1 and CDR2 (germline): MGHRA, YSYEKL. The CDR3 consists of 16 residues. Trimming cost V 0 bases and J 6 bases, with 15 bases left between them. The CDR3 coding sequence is TGCGCCAGCAGCCAAGATAATCAGTTACGGAGCAATGAGCAGTTCTTC. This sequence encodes CASSQDNQLRSNEQFF.

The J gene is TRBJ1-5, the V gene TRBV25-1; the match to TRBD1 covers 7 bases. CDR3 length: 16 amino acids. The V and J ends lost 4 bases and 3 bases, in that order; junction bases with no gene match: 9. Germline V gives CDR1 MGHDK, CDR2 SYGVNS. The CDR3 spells CASSGPGTANNQPQHF. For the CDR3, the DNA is TGTGCCAGCAGTGGACCCGGGACAGCAAACAATCAGCCCCAGCATTTT.

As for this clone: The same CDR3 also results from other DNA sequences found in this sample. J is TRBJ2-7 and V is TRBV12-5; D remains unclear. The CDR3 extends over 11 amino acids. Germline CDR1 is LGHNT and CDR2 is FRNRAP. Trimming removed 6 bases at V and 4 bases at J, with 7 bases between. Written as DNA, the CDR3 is TGTGCTAGTGGCCTGGGGTACGAGCAGTACTTC. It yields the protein CASGLGYEQYF. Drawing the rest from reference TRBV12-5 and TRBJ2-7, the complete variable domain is DARVTQTPRHKVTEMGQEVTMRCQPILGHNTVFWYRQTMMQGLELLAYFRNRAPLDDSGMPKDRFSAEMPDATLATLKIQPSEPRDSAVYFCASGLGYEQYFGPGTRLTVT.